A single T cell receptor beta chain is shown here with its context. The entry originates in a study of cytomegalovirus exposure and HLA in healthy donors. This CDR3 comprises 14 residues. Trimming stripped 7 bases from V and 5 bases from J, with 14 bases between. Germline V gives CDR1 MNHEY, CDR2 SVGAGI. Assay used: immunoSEQ multiplex PCR; TCRdb lists only in-frame clones, some missing. Of some 130,000 clones in the sample, roughly 90% were seen once. The sequenced sample was PBMCs. The TCR sequence derives from a man aged 25 to 40 in good health and CMV-seronegative. The gene calls are TRBV6-5 and TRBJ1-4; no firm D call. CDR3 nucleotides: TGTGCCAGCAAGGTAGAGGGTCGGAATGAAAAACTGTTTTTT. Translation gives CASKVEGRNEKLFF.